This T cell receptor (beta chain) was captured by sequencing in a study of PD-L1 blockade in urothelial cancer. Study context: A median of 141,255 T cells was found in the blood samples.

Repertoires were generated with immunoSEQ multiplex PCR, while TCRdb's copy carries only in-frame clones and drops some. Here the sample spans around 100,000 clones, around 93% being singletons. In its sample, this clone was seen a few times. Time point described: peripheral blood 6 weeks after treatment start. Germline V gene sequence: CDR1 MNHEY, CDR2 SVGAGI. Trimming pared 0 bases from V and 4 bases from J, leaving 15 bases between. The CDR3 runs to 16 residues. This receptor was obtained from a man aged 55 to 70 with urothelial cancer. The chain couples TRBV6-5 to TRBJ1-1; D ambiguous. Sample: PBMCs, taken around atezolizumab (anti-PD-L1) treatment. The CDR3 here is CASSYSRTERGTEAFF. DNA of the CDR3: TGTGCCAGCAGTTACTCGAGGACGGAACGGGGCACTGAAGCTTTCTTT.